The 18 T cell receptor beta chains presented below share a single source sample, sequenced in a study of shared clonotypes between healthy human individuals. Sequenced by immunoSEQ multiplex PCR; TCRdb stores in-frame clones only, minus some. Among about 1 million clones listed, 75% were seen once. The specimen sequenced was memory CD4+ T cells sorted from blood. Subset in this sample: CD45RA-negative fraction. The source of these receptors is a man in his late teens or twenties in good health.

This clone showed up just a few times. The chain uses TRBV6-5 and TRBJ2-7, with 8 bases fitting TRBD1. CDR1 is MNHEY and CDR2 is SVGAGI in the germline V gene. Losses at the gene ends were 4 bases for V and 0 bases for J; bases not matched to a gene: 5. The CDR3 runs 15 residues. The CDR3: CASSSAGQASYEQYF. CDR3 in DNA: TGTGCCAGCAGTTCCGCGGGACAGGCCTCCTACGAGCAGTACTTC.

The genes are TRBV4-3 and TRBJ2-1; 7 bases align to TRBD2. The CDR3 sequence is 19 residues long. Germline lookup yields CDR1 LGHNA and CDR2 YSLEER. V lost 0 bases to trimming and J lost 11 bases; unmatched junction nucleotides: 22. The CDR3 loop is CASSQDLASGLPNTEQQFF. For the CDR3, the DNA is TGCGCCAGCAGCCAAGATCTAGCTAGCGGACTACCGAATACGGAACAGCAGTTCTTC.

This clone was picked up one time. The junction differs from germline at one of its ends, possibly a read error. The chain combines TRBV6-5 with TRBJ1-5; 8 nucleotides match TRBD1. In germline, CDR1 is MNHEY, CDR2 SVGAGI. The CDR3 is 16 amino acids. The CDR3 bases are TGTGCCAGCACTTACTACGGACAGGGAAGCAATCAGCCCCAGCATTTT. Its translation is CASTYYGQGSNQPQHF.

The CDR3: CASSTGTGGIGEQYF. CDR3 DNA: TGTGCCAGCTCAACCGGGACAGGGGGCATTGGGGAGCAGTACTTC. The chain combines TRBV18 with TRBJ2-7; TRBD1 matches at 12 bases. Germline CDR1 is KGHSH and CDR2 is LQKENI. Trimming cost V 5 bases and J 7 bases; bases outside gene matches: 9. There are 15 residues in the CDR3.

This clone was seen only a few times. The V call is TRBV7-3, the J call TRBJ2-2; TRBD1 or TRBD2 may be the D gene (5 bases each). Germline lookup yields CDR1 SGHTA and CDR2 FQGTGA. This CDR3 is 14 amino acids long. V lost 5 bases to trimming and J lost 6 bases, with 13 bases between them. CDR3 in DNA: TGTGCCAGCAGCCCTACCTTGGGGGCCGGGGAGCTGTTTTTT. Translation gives CASSPTLGAGELFF.

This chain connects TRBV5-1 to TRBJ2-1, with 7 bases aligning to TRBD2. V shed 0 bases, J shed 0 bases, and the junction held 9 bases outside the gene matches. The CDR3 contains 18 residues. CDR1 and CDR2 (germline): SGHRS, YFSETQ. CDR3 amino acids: CASSLGWLAASSYNEQFF. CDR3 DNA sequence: TGCGCCAGCAGCTTGGGATGGCTAGCGGCCAGCTCCTACAATGAGCAGTTCTTC.

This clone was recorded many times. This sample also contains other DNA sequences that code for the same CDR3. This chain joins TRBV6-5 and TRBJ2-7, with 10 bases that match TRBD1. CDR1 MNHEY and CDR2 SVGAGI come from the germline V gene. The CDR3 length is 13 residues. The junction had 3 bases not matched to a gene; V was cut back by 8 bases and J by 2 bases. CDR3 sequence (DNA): TGTGCCAGCCGGGACAGGGGTCCCTACGAGCAGTACTTC. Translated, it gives CASRDRGPYEQYF.

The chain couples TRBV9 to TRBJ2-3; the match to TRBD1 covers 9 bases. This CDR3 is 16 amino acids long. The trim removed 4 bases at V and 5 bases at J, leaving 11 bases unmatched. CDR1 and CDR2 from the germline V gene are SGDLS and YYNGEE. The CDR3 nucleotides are TGTGCCAGCAGCCCCCGGACAGGGGATTCGCTAGATACGCAGTATTTT. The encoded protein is CASSPRTGDSLDTQYF.

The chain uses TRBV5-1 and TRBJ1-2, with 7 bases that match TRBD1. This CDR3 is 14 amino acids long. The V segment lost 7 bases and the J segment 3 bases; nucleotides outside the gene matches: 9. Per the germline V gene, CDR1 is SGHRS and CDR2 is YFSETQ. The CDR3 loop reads CASFNPGGHYGYTF. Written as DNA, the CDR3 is TGCGCCAGCTTCAACCCAGGGGGACACTATGGCTACACCTTC.

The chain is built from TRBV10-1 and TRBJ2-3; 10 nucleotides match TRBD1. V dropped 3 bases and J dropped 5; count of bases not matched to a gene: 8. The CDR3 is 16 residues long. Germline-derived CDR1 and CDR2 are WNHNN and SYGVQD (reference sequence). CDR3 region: CASSDGDRGRGDTQYF. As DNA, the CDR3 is TGCGCCAGCAGTGACGGTGACAGGGGGCGCGGAGATACGCAGTATTTT.

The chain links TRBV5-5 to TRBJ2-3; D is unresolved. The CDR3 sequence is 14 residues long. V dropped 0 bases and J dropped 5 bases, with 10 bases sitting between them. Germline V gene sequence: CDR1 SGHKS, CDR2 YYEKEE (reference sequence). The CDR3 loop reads CASSLGLWGDTQYF. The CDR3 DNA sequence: TGTGCCAGCAGCTTGGGTCTTTGGGGAGATACGCAGTATTTT.

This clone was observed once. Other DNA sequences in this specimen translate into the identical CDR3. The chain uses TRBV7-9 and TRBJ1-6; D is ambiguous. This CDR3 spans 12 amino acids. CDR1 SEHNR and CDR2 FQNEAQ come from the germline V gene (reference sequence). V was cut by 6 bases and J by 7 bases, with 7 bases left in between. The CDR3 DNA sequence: TGTGCCAGCAGTCGAGACAATTCACCCCTCCACTTT. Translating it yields CASSRDNSPLHF.

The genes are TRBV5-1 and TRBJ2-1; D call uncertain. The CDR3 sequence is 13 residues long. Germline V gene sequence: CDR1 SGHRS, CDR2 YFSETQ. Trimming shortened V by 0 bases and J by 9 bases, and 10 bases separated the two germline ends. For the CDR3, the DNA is TGCGCCAGCAGCTTGGATTTCGGAACTGAGCAGTTCTTC. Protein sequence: CASSLDFGTEQFF. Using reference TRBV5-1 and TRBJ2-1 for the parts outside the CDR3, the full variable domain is KAGVTQTPRYLIKTRGQQVTLSCSPISGHRSVSWYQQTPGQGLQFLFEYFSETQRNKGNFPGRFSGRQFSNSRSEMNVSTLELGDSALYLCASSLDFGTEQFFGPGTRLTVL.

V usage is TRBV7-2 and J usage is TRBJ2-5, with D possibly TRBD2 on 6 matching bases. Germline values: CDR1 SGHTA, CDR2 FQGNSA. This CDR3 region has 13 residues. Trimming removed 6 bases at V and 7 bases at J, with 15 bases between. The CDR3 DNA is TGTGCCAGCAGTTCAGGACTATCCGGGACCCAGTACTTC. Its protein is CASSSGLSGTQYF.

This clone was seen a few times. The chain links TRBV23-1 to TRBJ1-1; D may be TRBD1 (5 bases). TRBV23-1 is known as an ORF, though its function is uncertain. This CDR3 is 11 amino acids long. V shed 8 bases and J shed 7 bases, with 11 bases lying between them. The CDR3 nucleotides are TGCGCCAGCGCTGGGGGTGATGAAGCTTTCTTT. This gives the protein CASAGGDEAFF.

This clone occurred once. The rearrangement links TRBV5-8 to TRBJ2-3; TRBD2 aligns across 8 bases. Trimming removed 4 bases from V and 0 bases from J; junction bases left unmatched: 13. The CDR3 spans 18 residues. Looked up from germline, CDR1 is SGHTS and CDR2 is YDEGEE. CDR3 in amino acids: CASSLIGGGLLSTDTQYF. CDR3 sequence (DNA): TGTGCCAGCAGCCTTATAGGCGGGGGGCTCCTTAGCACAGATACGCAGTATTTT.

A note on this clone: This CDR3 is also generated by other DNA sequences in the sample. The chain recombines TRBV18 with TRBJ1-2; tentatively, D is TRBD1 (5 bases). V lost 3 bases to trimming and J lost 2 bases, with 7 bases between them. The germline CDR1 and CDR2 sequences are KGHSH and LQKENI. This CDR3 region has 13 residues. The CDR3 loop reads CASSPRDNYGYTF. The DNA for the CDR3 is TGTGCCAGCTCACCCCGGGACAACTATGGCTACACCTTC.

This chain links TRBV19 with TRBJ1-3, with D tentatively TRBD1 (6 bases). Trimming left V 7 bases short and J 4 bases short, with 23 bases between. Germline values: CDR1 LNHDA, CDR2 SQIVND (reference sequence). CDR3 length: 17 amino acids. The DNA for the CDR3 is TGTGCCAGTAATGGGAGGGGGACGCCGGGGCTCGGAAACACCATATATTTT. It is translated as CASNGRGTPGLGNTIYF. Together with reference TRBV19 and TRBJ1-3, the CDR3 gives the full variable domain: DGGITQSPKYLFRKEGQNVTLSCEQNLNHDAMYWYRQDPGQGLRLIYYSQIVNDFQKGDIAEGYSVSREKKESFPLTVTSAQKNPTAFYLCASNGRGTPGLGNTIYFGEGSWLTVV.